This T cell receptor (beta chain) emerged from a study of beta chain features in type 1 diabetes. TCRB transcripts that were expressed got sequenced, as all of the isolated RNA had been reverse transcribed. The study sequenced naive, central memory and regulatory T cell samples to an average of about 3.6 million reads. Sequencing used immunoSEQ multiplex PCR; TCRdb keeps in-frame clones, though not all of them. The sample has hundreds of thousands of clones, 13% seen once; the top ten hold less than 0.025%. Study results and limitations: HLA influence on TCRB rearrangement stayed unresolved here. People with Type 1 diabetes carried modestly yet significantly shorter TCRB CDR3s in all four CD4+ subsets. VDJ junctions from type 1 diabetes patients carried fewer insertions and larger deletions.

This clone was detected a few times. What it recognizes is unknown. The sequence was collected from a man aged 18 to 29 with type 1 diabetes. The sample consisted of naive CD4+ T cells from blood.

The CDR3 DNA is TGTGCTAGTGGGACCGACAGGGGTCAGCCCCAGCATTTT. It specifies CASGTDRGQPQHF. The rearrangement links TRBV12-5 to TRBJ1-5; 8 nucleotides align to TRBD1. Unmatched junction bases numbered 4, after V lost 6 bases and J lost 6 bases. CDR3 length: 13 residues. Germline V CDR1 and CDR2: LGHNT, FRNRAP.